Listed here are 29 T cell receptor beta chains from one sample, sequenced in a study of T cell clonality in common variable immunodeficiency. Libraries were prepared by immunoSEQ multiplex PCR; TCRdb keeps only in-frame clonotypes and omits some of them. There are about 23,000 clones in the sample, none observed a single time. Study-wide results and limits: Common variable immunodeficiency TCR beta sequences reportedly had fewer deletions and N-nucleotide insertions.

What these receptors recognize is not known. Sequenced sample: peripheral blood mononuclear cells. These receptors came from a human donor with common variable immunodeficiency.

This clone came up many times. The read ends 3 residues early relative to the CDR3; the germline J gene fills the gap. The chain couples TRBV29-1 to TRBJ2-7; 7 positions agree with TRBD1. Germline trimming cut 3 bases from V and 5 bases from J; bases unmatched to any gene: 4. Germline V gene data show CDR1 as SQVTM and CDR2 as ANQGSEA. The CDR3 extends over 12 amino acids. CDR3 DNA, as far as it was read: TGCAGCGTTGATACAGGGGACAACGAG. It yields the protein CSVDTGDNE. The whole CDR3 region reads CSVDTGDNEQYF.

Concerning this clone itself: The missing CDR3 end, 3 residues past where the read stops, is filled in from the germline J gene. The V call is TRBV19, the J call TRBJ1-5; no firm D call. The CDR3 length is 14 residues. Germline CDR1 reads LNHDA; CDR2 reads SQIVND (reference sequence). V was shortened by 0 bases and J by 5 bases, with 8 bases between the two germline ends. CDR3 DNA (partial): TGTGCCAGTAGTATAGAAGAGGGTGATCAGCCC. It encodes CASSIEEGDQP. In full, the CDR3 is CASSIEEGDQPQHF. Full variable domain (outside the CDR3, taken from reference TRBV19 and TRBJ1-5): DGGITQSPKYLFRKEGQNVTLSCEQNLNHDAMYWYRQDPGQGLRLIYYSQIVNDFQKGDIAEGYSVSREKKESFPLTVTSAQKNPTAFYLCASSIEEGDQPQHFGDGTRLSIL.

On this clone itself: Mismatch with germline at one junction end may stem from a read error. The CDR3 loop is CSSSPDWQETQYF. CDR3 DNA (partial): TGTTCCAGCAGCCCCGACTGGCAAGAGACC. The chain is built from TRBV7-9 and TRBJ2-5; D is ambiguous. The CDR3 end is not reached by the read, which stops 3 residues before it; the germline J gene fills it in. CDR1 is SEHNR, CDR2 FQNEAQ, per germline (reference sequence). This CDR3 is 13 amino acids long. Complete variable domain (other parts from reference TRBV7-9 and TRBJ2-5): DTGVSQNPRHKITKRGQNVTFRCDPISEHNRLYWYRQTLGQGPEFLTYFQNEAQLEKSRLLSDRFSAERPKGSFSTLEIQRTEQGDSAMYLCSSSPDWQETQYFGPGTRLLVL.

This clone was detected ten times or more. The read halts 3 residues ahead of the CDR3 end, with the missing end drawn from the germline J gene. V gene TRBV5-1 combines with J gene TRBJ1-2; a possible D gene is TRBD1 (6 bases). Trimming cost V 4 bases and J 5 bases, with 9 bases left between them. The germline CDR1 and CDR2 sequences are SGHRS and YFSETQ. This CDR3 contains 12 residues. CDR3 DNA, as far as it was read: TGCGCCAGCAGCCTACAGGGTTATGGC. This gives the protein CASSLQGYG. From start to end, the CDR3 is CASSLQGYGYTF.

This CDR3 reads CASRFSQASGNTIYF. Partial CDR3 DNA: TGTGCCAGCAGATTTTCCCAGGCCTCTGGAAACACC. The gene calls are TRBV2 and TRBJ1-3; D gene uncertain. Coverage ceases 3 residues before the CDR3 finishes, and the germline J gene fills in the end. Trimming removed 6 bases from V and 0 bases from J, with 12 bases in between. Per the germline V gene, CDR1 is SNHLY and CDR2 is FYNNEI. CDR3 size: 15 residues.

As concerns this clone: Read sequence stops 3 residues before the CDR3 end, and the germline J gene provides the missing end. The rearrangement joins TRBV5-5 to TRBJ1-6, with a tentative D call TRBD1 (6 bases). V shed 1 base and J shed 9 bases, with 14 bases lying between them. The CDR3 runs to 15 residues. Germline assignment: CDR1 SGHKS and CDR2 YYEKEE (reference sequence). Incomplete CDR3 DNA: TGTGCCAGCAGCTTGACAGGGATAGGTGTTTCACCC. Protein product: CASSLTGIGVSP. The entire CDR3 protein reads CASSLTGIGVSPLHF. The full variable domain, its missing parts supplied by reference TRBV5-5 and TRBJ1-6, is DAGVTQSPTHLIKTRGQQVTLRCSPISGHKSVSWYQQVLGQGPQFIFQYYEKEERGRGNFPDRFSARQFPNYSSELNVNALLLGDSALYLCASSLTGIGVSPLHFGNGTRLTVT.

This clone has more than one count but fewer than ten. The CDR3 is cut off 3 residues early in the read; its end comes from the germline J gene. The chain employs TRBV30 and TRBJ2-2; TRBD2 matches 7 bases. Germline CDR1 reads GTSNPN; CDR2 reads SVGIG (reference sequence). The V gene end was trimmed by 5 bases and the J gene end by 6 bases; junction bases not matched to a gene: 6. This CDR3 spans 13 amino acids. CDR3 sequence reads: CAWGLVSPGELFF. CDR3 DNA, as far as it was read: TGTGCCTGGGGACTAGTTTCACCCGGGGAG.

This clone was recorded at least ten times. The missing CDR3 end, 3 residues past where the read stops, is filled in from the germline J gene. V usage is TRBV5-1 and J usage is TRBJ2-5, with 7 bases identical to TRBD1. The ends lost 3 bases at V and 5 bases at J; junction bases unmatched: 7. The CDR3 is 14 residues long. Germline V lookup: CDR1 SGHRS, CDR2 YFSETQ. The CDR3 region is CASSSRGSGETQYF. Partial CDR3 DNA: TGCGCCAGCAGCTCCAGGGGGAGTGGTGAGACC.

Remarks on this clone: The read is 3 residues too short to cover the CDR3 end, so that end is filled in from the germline J gene. The J gene is TRBJ2-2, the V gene TRBV7-9, with 7 bases fitting TRBD1. CDR1 and CDR2 from the germline V gene are SEHNR and FQNEAQ (reference sequence). Trimming took 6 bases from V and 0 from J; bases not matched to a gene: 4. The CDR3 runs 15 residues. CDR3 DNA (partial): TGTGCCAGCAGGCCCGGGACAGCGAACACCGGGGAG. It is translated as CASRPGTANTGE. The complete CDR3 protein is CASRPGTANTGELFF.

On this clone itself: With the read ending 3 residues before the CDR3 end, the germline J gene is used to fill in that end. V gene TRBV19 combines with J gene TRBJ1-1; 7 bases line up with TRBD1. With V trimmed by 2 bases and J by 2 bases, 8 bases remained unmatched. The germline CDR1 and CDR2 sequences are LNHDA and SQIVND (reference sequence). This CDR3 spans 16 amino acids. Here the CDR3 reads CASSILLGTVNTEAFF. CDR3 DNA, as far as it was read: TGTGCCAGTAGTATACTCCTCGGGACAGTTAACACTGAA.

This clone was seen at least ten times. This CDR3 is CASGTGNTEAFF. Partial CDR3 DNA: TGTGCCAGCGGCACAGGGAACACTGAA. The rearrangement uses TRBV7-3 and TRBJ1-1, with D perhaps TRBD1 (5 bases). Read sequence stops 3 residues before the CDR3 end, and the germline J gene provides the missing end. Germline V gives CDR1 SGHTA, CDR2 FQGTGA. This CDR3 has 12 residues. V was trimmed by 8 bases and J by 1 base, leaving 8 bases between them.

This clone has only a few counts. CDR3 DNA, as far as it was read: TGTGCCAGCTCAAAACTCGACAGGGAGCGTGGGGATGGC. Residues: CASSKLDRERGDG. From start to end, the CDR3 is CASSKLDRERGDGYTF. This chain connects TRBV18 to TRBJ1-2, with 7 bases lining up with TRBD1. The read falls 3 residues short of the CDR3 end, and the missing part is taken from the germline J gene. CDR1 KGHSH and CDR2 LQKENI come from the germline V gene. V dropped 5 bases and J dropped 6; count of bases not matched to a gene: 15. This CDR3 is built from 16 residues.

This clone has just a few counts. Read coverage stops 3 residues before the CDR3 terminus; the germline J gene supplies the remainder. V gene TRBV7-9 combines with J gene TRBJ2-7, with TRBD1 identical over 8 bases. The V and J ends lost 5 bases and 3 bases, in that order; junction bases with no gene match: 9. Germline V gene lookup returns CDR1 SEHNR and CDR2 FQNEAQ (reference sequence). The CDR3 has 15 residues. The CDR3 reads CASSPGTGTIYEQYF. The sequenced CDR3 bases are TGTGCCAGCAGCCCAGGGACAGGAACCATCTACGAG.

Partial CDR3 DNA: TGTGCCAGTACCTTACGACAGGGTAGCAATCAGCCC. As protein: CASTLRQGSNQP. The full CDR3 protein reads CASTLRQGSNQPQHF. The V gene is TRBV19, the J gene TRBJ1-5, with 7 bases identical to TRBD1. The read finishes 3 residues shy of the CDR3 end, and the germline J gene is used to complete it. The germline V gene has CDR1 LNHDA and CDR2 SQIVND (reference sequence). V trimming: 7 bases; J trimming: 0 bases; junction bases outside the gene matches: 6. The CDR3 is 15 residues long.

Concerning this clone itself: The DNA ends 3 residues before the CDR3 does, and the rest of the CDR3 is filled in from the germline J gene. The rearrangement links TRBV19 to TRBJ1-2; D is perhaps TRBD1 (5 bases). CDR1 and CDR2 (germline): LNHDA, SQIVND (reference sequence). V was clipped by 5 bases and J by 2 bases, with 9 bases between them. The CDR3 contains 13 residues. CDR3 residues: CASSSTANYGYTF. Incomplete CDR3 DNA: TGTGCCAGTAGTTCGACAGCCAACTATGGC.

This clone has at least ten counts. The read is 3 residues too short to cover the CDR3 end, so that end is filled in from the germline J gene. This rearrangement joins TRBV7-3 to TRBJ2-6; D not certain. CDR1 is SGHTA, CDR2 FQGTGA, per germline. V lost 1 base to trimming and J lost 0 bases, with 4 bases between them. The CDR3 is 15 amino acids. CDR3 protein: CASSLIGSGANVLTF. The CDR3 bases that were read are TGTGCCAGCAGCTTAATCGGCTCTGGGGCCAACGTC.

Remarks on this clone: Coverage ceases 3 residues before the CDR3 finishes, and the germline J gene fills in the end. The chain is built from TRBV19 and TRBJ2-1; D perhaps matches TRBD1 (5 bases). The CDR3 consists of 13 residues. V shed 7 bases and J shed 8 bases, with 15 bases lying between them. Germline V gene data show CDR1 as LNHDA and CDR2 as SQIVND (reference sequence). The CDR3 bases that were read are TGTGCCAGTAAGGAAGGCCAGGGCTATGAG. This encodes CASKEGQGYE. The entire CDR3 protein reads CASKEGQGYEQFF. Looking up the rest from reference TRBV19 and TRBJ2-1 gives the full variable domain: DGGITQSPKYLFRKEGQNVTLSCEQNLNHDAMYWYRQDPGQGLRLIYYSQIVNDFQKGDIAEGYSVSREKKESFPLTVTSAQKNPTAFYLCASKEGQGYEQFFGPGTRLTVL.

The sequenced CDR3 bases are TGCAGTGCTACCTCCCGGGTCGCGGGGCTCCAGCCC. The encoded protein is CSATSRVAGLQP. The full CDR3 protein is CSATSRVAGLQPQHF. This chain uses TRBV20-1 with TRBJ1-5, with a weak D call TRBD1 (5 bases). The CDR3 end is not reached by the read, which stops 3 residues before it; the germline J gene fills it in. Germline-derived CDR1 and CDR2 are DFQATT and SNEGSKA (reference sequence). V was pared by 4 bases and J by 7 bases, with 20 bases between. The CDR3 runs to 15 residues.

Ten or more counts support this clone. The read comes to an end 3 residues before the CDR3 does, leaving the germline J gene to fill in the end. The gene calls are TRBV19 and TRBJ1-1; D gene ambiguous. CDR1 is LNHDA and CDR2 is SQIVND in the germline V gene (reference sequence). CDR3 length: 12 amino acids. Between the trimmed V and J ends, which lost 6 bases and 0 bases, there was a span of 5 bases. The CDR3 DNA, read in part, is TGTGCCAGTAGGCGGGTGAACACTGAA. Residues: CASRRVNTE. The entire CDR3 protein reads CASRRVNTEAFF.

In this sample, this clone turned up a few times. The read is 3 residues too short to cover the CDR3 end, so that end is filled in from the germline J gene. Other nucleotide sequences from this sample produce the same CDR3. The chain combines TRBV18 with TRBJ1-1; 7 bases fit TRBD1. Germline-derived CDR1 and CDR2 are KGHSH and LQKENI. V trimming: 0 bases; J trimming: 5 bases; junction bases outside the gene matches: 3. The length of the CDR3 is 14 residues. CDR3 bases read: TGTGCCAGCTCACCACCGAACAGGGGTACTGAA. Translation gives CASSPPNRGTE. The full CDR3 protein is CASSPPNRGTEAFF. The whole variable domain, remainder taken from reference TRBV18 and TRBJ1-1, is NAGVMQNPRHLVRRRGQEARLRCSPMKGHSHVYWYRQLPEEGLKFMVYLQKENIIDESGMPKERFSAEFPKEGPSILRIQQVVRGDSAAYFCASSPPNRGTEAFFGQGTRLTVV.

This clone has ten or more counts. The read ends 3 residues early relative to the CDR3; the germline J gene fills the gap. J is TRBJ2-1 and V is TRBV5-1, with 9 bases fitting TRBD2. CDR1 is SGHRS, CDR2 YFSETQ, per germline. V shed 5 bases and J 7 bases; nucleotides not matched to a gene: 4. The CDR3 has 13 residues. Incomplete CDR3 DNA: TGCGCCAGCAGTATTAGCGGGAGAAATGAG. This sequence encodes CASSISGRNE. From start to end, the CDR3 is CASSISGRNEQFF.

The sample holds a few counts of this clone. The CDR3 end lies 3 residues beyond the end of the read and is filled in from the germline J gene. The genes are TRBV6-4 and TRBJ2-3, with unresolved D. Germline V CDR1 and CDR2: MRHNA, SNTAGT. The ends were cut back, 3 bases at V and 4 bases at J, with 8 bases in the middle. This CDR3 is 13 amino acids long. The chain's CDR3 is CASSEQESDTQYF. Partial CDR3 DNA: TGTGCCAGCAGTGAGCAGGAGTCAGATACG.

This clone was picked up a small number of times. The read falls 3 residues short of the CDR3 end, and the missing part is taken from the germline J gene. The chain employs TRBV5-6 and TRBJ1-4; TRBD1 matches at 9 bases. V trimming: 0 bases; J trimming: 8 bases; junction bases outside the gene matches: 5. Germline values: CDR1 SGHDT, CDR2 YYEEEE. The CDR3 loop spans 15 amino acids. The CDR3 is CASSLDTGGTEKLFF. The sequenced CDR3 bases are TGTGCCAGCAGCTTGGATACAGGGGGCACGGAAAAA.

Note on this clone: The sequenced fragment ends 3 residues before the CDR3 boundary, so the rest is inferred from the germline J gene. The gene calls are TRBV7-2 and TRBJ1-6; D is unclear. The CDR3 has 13 amino acids. Trimming took 1 base from V and 8 from J, leaving 6 bases between them. Germline V gene sequence: CDR1 SGHTA, CDR2 FQGNSA. This chain's CDR3 is CASSLDSYSPLHF. The part of the CDR3 DNA that was read is TGTGCCAGCAGCTTAGACAGCTATTCACCC.

This clone was observed many times. The read gets to within 3 residues of the CDR3 end, and the germline J gene fills in the rest. The chain is built from TRBV29-1 and TRBJ2-1; tentative D call: TRBD1 (6 bases). Per the germline V gene, CDR1 is SQVTM and CDR2 is ANQGSEA. The CDR3 runs to 15 residues. V shed 0 bases and J shed 9 bases, with 18 bases lying between them. The CDR3 is CSVEEGADWGREQFF. The sequenced CDR3 bases are TGCAGCGTTGAAGAGGGGGCCGATTGGGGGCGTGAG.

This clone was picked up many times. The observed sequence ends 3 residues before the CDR3 terminus, with the missing tail filled in from the germline J gene. The chain recombines TRBV20-1 with TRBJ2-7, with 7 bases that match TRBD1. There are 14 residues in the CDR3. The V and J ends lost 1 base and 4 bases, in that order; junction bases with no gene match: 7. The germline gives CDR1 DFQATT, CDR2 SNEGSKA (reference sequence). CDR3 amino acids: CSARGETGLYEQYF. CDR3 bases read: TGCAGTGCTAGAGGGGAGACAGGGTTGTACGAG.

This clone was found a few times. The read comes to an end 3 residues before the CDR3 does, leaving the germline J gene to fill in the end. This sequence joins TRBV18 and TRBJ1-6; 7 bases match TRBD1. V lost 8 bases, J lost 10 bases, and 8 bases stayed unmatched. CDR3 size: 13 residues. Per germline, CDR1 KGHSH and CDR2 LQKENI. CDR3 region: CASAWDRESPLHF. Incomplete CDR3 DNA: TGTGCCAGCGCCTGGGACAGAGAATCACCC.

In regard to this clone: Read data end 3 residues before the CDR3 end; the end is taken from the germline J gene. The chain has TRBV7-9 and TRBJ1-2, with TRBD1 as a possible D gene (6 bases). Germline lookup yields CDR1 SEHNR and CDR2 FQNEAQ (reference sequence). This CDR3 spans 12 amino acids. Trimming took 11 bases from V and 7 from J, leaving 17 bases between them. The CDR3 reads CAALRGGGGYTF. CDR3 DNA (partial): TGTGCCGCCCTAAGGGGGGGCGGTGGC.

At least ten counts were recorded for this clone. The observed sequence ends 3 residues before the CDR3 terminus, with the missing tail filled in from the germline J gene. J is TRBJ2-2 and V is TRBV7-8, with 13 nucleotides matching TRBD2. V shed 4 bases and J 4 bases; nucleotides not matched to a gene: 6. The CDR3 is made up of 17 amino acids. In germline, CDR1 is SGHVS, CDR2 FQNEAQ. The CDR3 region is CASSSRTSGGGTGELFF. CDR3 DNA (partial): TGTGCCAGCAGCTCCCGGACTAGCGGGGGTGGCACCGGGGAG.